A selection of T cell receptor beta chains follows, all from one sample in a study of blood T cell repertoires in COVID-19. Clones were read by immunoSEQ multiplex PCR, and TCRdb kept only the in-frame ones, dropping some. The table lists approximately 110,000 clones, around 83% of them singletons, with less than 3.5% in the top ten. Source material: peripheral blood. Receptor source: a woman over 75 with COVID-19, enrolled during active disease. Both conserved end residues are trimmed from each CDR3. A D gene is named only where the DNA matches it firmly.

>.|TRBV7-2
ASSLSRRGGYT
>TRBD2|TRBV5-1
ASSPGTSWETQY
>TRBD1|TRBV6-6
ASNGQGTSYEQY
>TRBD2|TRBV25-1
ASWGGAGLAAPYEQY
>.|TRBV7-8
ASSRGADYEQY
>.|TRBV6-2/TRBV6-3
ASSETETYEQY
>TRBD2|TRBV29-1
SVESGTSGRVEQY
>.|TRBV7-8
ASSEDNEQF
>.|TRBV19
ASSSVRGTEAF
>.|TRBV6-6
ASSTQRGPYNEQF
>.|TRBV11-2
ASSPQQVNNEQF
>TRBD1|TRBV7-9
ASSPRQGGNTIY
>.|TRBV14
ASSPSLLAGEQY
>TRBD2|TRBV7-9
ASSSYLAGGPNEQF
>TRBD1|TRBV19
ASSIERQGTGLHTEAF
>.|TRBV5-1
ASSLGGSDTYEQY
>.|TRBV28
ASSLHSNRREQY
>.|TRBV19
ASSILVSNEQF
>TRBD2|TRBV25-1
ASSEYSGGDLAKNIQY
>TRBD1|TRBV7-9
ASSRQGSNQPQH
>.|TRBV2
ASSDYGGRGNYGYT
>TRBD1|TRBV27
ASSLGTASFYNEQF
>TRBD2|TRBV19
ASSIIGLAVQF
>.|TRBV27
ASSDPGNYEQY
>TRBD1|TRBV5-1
ASSLALTGEAF
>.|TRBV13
ASSLTGSDNEQF
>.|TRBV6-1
ASSEALGSLAKNIQY
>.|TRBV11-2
ASSLDAQVHEQY
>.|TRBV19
ASSPSHNEKLF
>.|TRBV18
ASSPPSKRGTQY
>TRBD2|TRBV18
ASSPPGLGFHEQY
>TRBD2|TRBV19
ASSITAGAYNEQF
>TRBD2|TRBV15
ATSPGLAGGETQY
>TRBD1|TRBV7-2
ASSYQGAGNAF
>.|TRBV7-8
ASSPGTSNQPQH
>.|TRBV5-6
ASSVAGEQY
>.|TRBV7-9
ASSLGGSALPLADTQY
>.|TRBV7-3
ASSFFGGSYNEQF
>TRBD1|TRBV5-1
ASSQTGSTVGETQY
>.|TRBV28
ASRAGGSGTGELF
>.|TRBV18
ASSPTDWEGEKLF
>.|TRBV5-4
ASSLGTGFVAF
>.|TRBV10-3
AISPGRTPEAF
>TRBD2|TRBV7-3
ASSLQRGKTQY